This T cell receptor beta chain came from a study of blood T cell repertoires in COVID-19. Study-wide background: Samples taken during acute and convalescent COVID-19 were collected in the United States, Italy and Spain. In each case, the material was cDNA or gDNA derived from T cells, B-cell-depleted T cells, or PBMCs.

Germline V gives CDR1 SGHNT, CDR2 YYREEE (reference sequence). This CDR3 region has 15 residues. Deletions cut 4 bases from V and 0 bases from J, with 10 bases between. Original handling: Reference gene primer amplification gave estimated nucleated cell counts. The protocol was immunoSEQ multiplex PCR, while the TCRdb copy is restricted to in-frame clones and leaves out a portion. For V, J and clone size, that table is used; D and trimming come from the DNA. This table has some 240,000 clones, approximately 80% appearing once. The sample taken for sequencing was peripheral blood. This TCR was recovered from a woman older than 75 with acute or convalescent COVID-19. The chain has TRBV5-4 and TRBJ1-4, with D tentatively TRBD1 (5 bases). CDR3 region: CASSPGQATNEKLFF. The CDR3 DNA sequence: TGTGCCAGCAGCCCTGGACAAGCAACTAATGAAAAACTGTTTTTT.